This T cell receptor (beta chain) was profiled in a study of blood T cell repertoires in COVID-19. Study-level background: T cells, B-cell-depleted T cells, or PBMCs supplied cDNA or gDNA.

The CDR3 has 14 amino acids. Trimming removed 4 bases at V and 0 bases at J, with 10 bases between. Germline V lookup: CDR1 SNHLY, CDR2 FYNNEI. Repertoires were generated with immunoSEQ multiplex PCR, while TCRdb's copy carries only in-frame clones and drops some. The sample records 300,000 to 400,000 clones, roughly 90% being singletons. This clone is a singleton in its sample. Sequenced material: peripheral blood. The rearrangement uses TRBV2 and TRBJ2-7, with D possibly matching TRBD1 (5 bases). The TCR comes from a woman in her sixties or seventies with COVID-19, enrolled during active disease. The CDR3 region is CASSGEGASYEQYF. In nucleotides, the CDR3 is TGTGCCAGCAGTGGAGAAGGGGCCTCCTACGAGCAGTACTTC.